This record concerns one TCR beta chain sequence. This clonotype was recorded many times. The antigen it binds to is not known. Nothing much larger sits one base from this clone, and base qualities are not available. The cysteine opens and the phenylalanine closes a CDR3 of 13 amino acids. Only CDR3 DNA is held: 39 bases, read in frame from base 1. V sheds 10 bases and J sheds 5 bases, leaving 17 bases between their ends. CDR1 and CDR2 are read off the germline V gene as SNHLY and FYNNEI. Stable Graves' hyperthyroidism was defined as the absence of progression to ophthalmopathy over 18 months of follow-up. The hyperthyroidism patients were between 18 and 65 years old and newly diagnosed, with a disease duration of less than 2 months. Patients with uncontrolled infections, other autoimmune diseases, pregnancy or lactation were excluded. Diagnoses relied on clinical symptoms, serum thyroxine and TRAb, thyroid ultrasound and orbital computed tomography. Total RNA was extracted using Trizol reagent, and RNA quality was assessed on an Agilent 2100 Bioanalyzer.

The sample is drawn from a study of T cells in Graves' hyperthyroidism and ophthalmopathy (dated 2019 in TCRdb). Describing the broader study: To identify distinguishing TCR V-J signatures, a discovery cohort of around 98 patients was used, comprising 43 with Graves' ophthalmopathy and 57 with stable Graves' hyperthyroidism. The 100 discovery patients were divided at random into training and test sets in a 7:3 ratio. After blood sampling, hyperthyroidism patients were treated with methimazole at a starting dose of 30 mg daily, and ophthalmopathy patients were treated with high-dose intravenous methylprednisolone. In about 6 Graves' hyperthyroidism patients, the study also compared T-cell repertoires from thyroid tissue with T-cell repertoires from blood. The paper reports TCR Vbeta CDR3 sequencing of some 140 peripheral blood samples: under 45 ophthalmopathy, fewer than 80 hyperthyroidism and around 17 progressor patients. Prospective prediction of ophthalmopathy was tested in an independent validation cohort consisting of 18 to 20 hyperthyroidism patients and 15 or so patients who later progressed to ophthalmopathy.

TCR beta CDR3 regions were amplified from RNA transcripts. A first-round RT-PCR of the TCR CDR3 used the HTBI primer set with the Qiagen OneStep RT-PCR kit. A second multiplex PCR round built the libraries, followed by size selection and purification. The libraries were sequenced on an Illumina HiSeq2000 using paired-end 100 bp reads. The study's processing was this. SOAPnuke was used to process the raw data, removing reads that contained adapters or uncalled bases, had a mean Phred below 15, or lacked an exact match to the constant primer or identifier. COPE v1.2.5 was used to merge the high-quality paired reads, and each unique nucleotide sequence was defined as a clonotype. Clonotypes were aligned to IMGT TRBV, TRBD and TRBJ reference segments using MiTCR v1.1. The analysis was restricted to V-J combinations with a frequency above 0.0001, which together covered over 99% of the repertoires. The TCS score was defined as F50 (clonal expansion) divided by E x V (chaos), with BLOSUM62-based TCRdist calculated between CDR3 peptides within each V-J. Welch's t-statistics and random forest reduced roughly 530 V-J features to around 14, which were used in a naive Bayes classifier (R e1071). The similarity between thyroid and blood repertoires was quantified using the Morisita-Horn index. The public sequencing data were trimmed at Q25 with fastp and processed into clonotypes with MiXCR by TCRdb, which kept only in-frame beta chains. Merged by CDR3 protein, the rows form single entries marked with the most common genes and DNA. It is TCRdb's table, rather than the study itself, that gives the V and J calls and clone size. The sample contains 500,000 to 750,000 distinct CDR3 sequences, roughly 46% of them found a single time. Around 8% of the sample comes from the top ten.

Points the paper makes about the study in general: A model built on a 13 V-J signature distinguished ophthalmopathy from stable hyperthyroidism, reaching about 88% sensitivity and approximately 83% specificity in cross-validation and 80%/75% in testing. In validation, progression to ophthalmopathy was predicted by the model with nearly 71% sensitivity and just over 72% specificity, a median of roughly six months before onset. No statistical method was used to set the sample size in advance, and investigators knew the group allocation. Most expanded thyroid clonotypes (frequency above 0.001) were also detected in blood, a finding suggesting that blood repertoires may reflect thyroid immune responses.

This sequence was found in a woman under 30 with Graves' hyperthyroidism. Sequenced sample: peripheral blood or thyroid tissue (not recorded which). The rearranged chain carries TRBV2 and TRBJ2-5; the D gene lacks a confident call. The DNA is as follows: TGTGCCAACCAGGACCGCCGCTCGGAGACCCAGTACTTC. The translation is CANQDRRSETQYF.